Listed below are T cell receptor beta chains from one sample, sequenced in a study of blood T cell repertoires in COVID-19. The table came from immunoSEQ multiplex PCR; TCRdb's copy has only in-frame clones and leaves some out. The sample lists about 250,000 clones, around 86% seen once, with around 1.6% in the top ten. Sequenced input: PBMCs or T cells enriched from blood (not recorded which). These receptors were collected from a woman between 45 and 60 years old who had recovered from COVID-19. CDR3s include the opening cysteine and the closing phenylalanine or tryptophan. D genes are given only for firm matches.

>TRBV6-5|-
CATTPGGGSNQPQHF
>TRBV5-5|TRBD1
CASSWSGTEENIQYF
>TRBV12-3/TRBV12-4|-
CASSDTYDYGYTF
>TRBV7-9|-
CASSRVRVRGVYEQYF
>TRBV21-1|-
CASRSTGDSNQPQHF
>TRBV7-9|-
CASSTINEQFF
>TRBV19|TRBD1
CASSAQGAGRETQYF
>TRBV5-1|-
CASSLDLASTNEQFF
>TRBV7-2|TRBD2
CASSLVSGRVGENIQYF
>TRBV6-5|-
CASSYPAWGGDTEAFF
>TRBV19|TRBD1
CAIGDSSLGEKLFF
>TRBV28|TRBD2
CASIPRVGSGQSNEQFF
>TRBV15|TRBD2
CATRDGLAGVNEQFF
>TRBV15|TRBD2
CATSRESGGSYEQYF
>TRBV19|-
CASSNREDLTEAFF
>TRBV30|TRBD1
CAWGIQGAHGYTF
>TRBV28|TRBD2
CASSLPSGSYNEQFF
>TRBV12-3/TRBV12-4|-
CASSLGGTAQYF
>TRBV6-5|TRBD1
CASRPDRANGYTF
>TRBV7-9|-
CASRILATDTQYF
>TRBV7-2|-
CASSLGAISNTGELFF
>TRBV6-5|TRBD2
CASSYWTSGETQYF
>TRBV4-2|-
CASSPVFQETQYF
>TRBV29-1|TRBD1
CSGTTGGGDLYGYTF
>TRBV6-2/TRBV6-3|TRBD1
CASSRDRGLLEQYF
>TRBV5-5|TRBD2
CASTRLAGGPPGELFF
>TRBV5-1|TRBD2
CASSQGLAGYQETQYF
>TRBV18|TRBD1
CASSPTGDIVSAQHF
>TRBV5-1|TRBD1
CASSTGTGGYNEQFF
>TRBV28|-
CASSSPGHPATNEKLFF
>TRBV9|TRBD2
CASTLRENWSGRVRTDTQYF
>TRBV5-1|-
CASSLDASSYNEQFF
>TRBV28|TRBD1
CASRDRGSHEQYF
>TRBV28|-
CASSLLDSTSYEQYF
>TRBV7-9|-
CASSYGAEAFF
>TRBV6-2/TRBV6-3|TRBD2
CASSYNRGGYNEQFF
>TRBV5-1|TRBD2
CASSLGGTSGYEQYF
>TRBV27|TRBD2
CASHLAGESNEQFF